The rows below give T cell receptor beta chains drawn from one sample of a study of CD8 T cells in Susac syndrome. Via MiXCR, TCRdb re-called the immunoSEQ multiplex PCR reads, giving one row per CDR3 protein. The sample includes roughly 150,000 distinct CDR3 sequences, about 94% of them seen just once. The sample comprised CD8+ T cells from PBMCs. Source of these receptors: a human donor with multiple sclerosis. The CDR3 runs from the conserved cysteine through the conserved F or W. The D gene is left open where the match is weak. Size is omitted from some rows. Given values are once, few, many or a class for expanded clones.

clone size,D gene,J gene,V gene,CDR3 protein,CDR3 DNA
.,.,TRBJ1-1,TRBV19,CASSMGPNTEAFF,TGTGCCAGTAGTATGGGTCCGAACACTGAAGCTTTCTTT
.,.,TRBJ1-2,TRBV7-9,CATAATDSPSPNYGYTF,TGTGCCACAGCAGCCACGGACAGTCCATCTCCTAACTATGGCTACACCTTC
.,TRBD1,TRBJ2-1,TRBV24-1,CATSPGQGHSYNEQFF,TGTGCCACCAGTCCTGGACAGGGACACTCCTACAATGAGCAGTTCTTC
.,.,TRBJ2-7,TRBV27,CASGPSRVEQYF,TGTGCCAGCGGACCTAGCAGAGTCGAGCAGTACTTC
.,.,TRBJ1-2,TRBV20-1,CSARDQFRDGPNYGYTF,TGCAGTGCTAGAGATCAATTTCGGGACGGTCCTAACTATGGCTACACCTTC
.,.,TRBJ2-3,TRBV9,CASSVDSGGSTDTQYF,TGTGCCAGCAGCGTAGACTCCGGCGGGAGCACAGATACGCAGTATTTT
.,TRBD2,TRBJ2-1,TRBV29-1,CSVIIPSSGGPHEQFF,TGCAGCGTTATAATTCCTTCTAGCGGGGGGCCCCATGAGCAGTTCTTC
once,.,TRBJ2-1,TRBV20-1,CSARDGRRREQFF,TGCAGTGCTAGAGATGGAAGGCGTAGGGAGCAGTTCTTC
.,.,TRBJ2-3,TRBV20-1,CSARGPADTQYF,TGCAGTGCCCGGGGGCCCGCAGATACGCAGTATTTT
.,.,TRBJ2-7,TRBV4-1,CASSHPDSIYEQYF,TGCGCCAGCAGCCACCCGGACAGCATCTACGAGCAGTACTTC
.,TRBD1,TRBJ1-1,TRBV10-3,CAIGAGTGLRNTEAFF,TGTGCCATCGGAGCCGGGACAGGTCTTAGGAACACTGAAGCTTTCTTT
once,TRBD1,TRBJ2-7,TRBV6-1,CASRDRGVPPYEQYF,TGTGCCAGCAGGGACAGGGGAGTACCACCCTACGAGCAGTACTTC
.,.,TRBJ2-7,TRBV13,CASSKGGYEQYF,TGTGCCAGCAGCAAGGGGGGGTACGAGCAGTACTTC
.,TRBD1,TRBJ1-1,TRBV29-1,CSIKGQDSNTEAFF,TGCAGCATAAAGGGACAGGACTCGAACACTGAAGCTTTCTTT
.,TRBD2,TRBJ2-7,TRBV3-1,CASSQGTLAGGLSEQYF,TGTGCCAGCAGCCAAGGTACGCTAGCGGGGGGTCTCTCCGAGCAGTACTTC
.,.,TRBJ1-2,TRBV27,CASSLRQNYGYTF,TGTGCCAGCAGTTTGAGGCAGAACTATGGCTACACCTTC
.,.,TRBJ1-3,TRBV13,CASSFGQGGNTIYF,TGTGCCAGCAGCTTCGGCCAGGGCGGAAACACCATATATTTT
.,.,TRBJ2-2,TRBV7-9,CASSLVGENTGELFF,TGTGCCAGCAGCTTAGTGGGGGAAAACACCGGGGAGCTGTTTTTT
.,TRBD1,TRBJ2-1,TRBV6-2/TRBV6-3,CASSRDRASYEQFF,TGTGCCAGCTCCCGGGACAGGGCTTCGTATGAGCAGTTCTTC
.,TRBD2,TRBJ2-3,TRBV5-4,CASSFYPVAGATDTQYF,TGTGCCAGCAGCTTTTACCCTGTAGCGGGGGCAACAGATACGCAGTATTTT
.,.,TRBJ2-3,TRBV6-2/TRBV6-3,CASSLREARPQYF,TGTGCCAGCAGTCTTAGGGAAGCGCGTCCGCAGTATTTT
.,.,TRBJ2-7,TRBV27,CASSLKGRTSPYEQYF,TGTGCCAGCAGTTTAAAGGGACGGACTTCCCCCTACGAGCAGTACTTC
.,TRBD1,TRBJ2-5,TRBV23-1,CASSLPDRGGVQETQYF,TGCGCCAGCAGTCTACCGGACAGGGGGGGGGTCCAAGAGACCCAGTACTTC
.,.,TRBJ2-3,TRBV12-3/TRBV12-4,CASSPSAHEIHTTDTQYF,TGTGCCAGCAGTCCCTCGGCACACGAAATACATACCACAGATACGCAGTATTTT
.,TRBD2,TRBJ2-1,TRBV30,CAWRDSGGLNEQFF,TGTGCCTGGAGAGATAGCGGGGGGCTAAATGAGCAGTTCTTC
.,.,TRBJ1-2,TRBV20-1,CSPFLKGRSGYTF,TGCAGTCCTTTCCTTAAAGGGAGGAGTGGCTACACCTTC
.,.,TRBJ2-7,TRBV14,CASSQGQTLGYEQYF,TGTGCCAGCAGCCAAGGACAGACCCTAGGCTACGAGCAGTACTTC
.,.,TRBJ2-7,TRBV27,CASSLSTGEKYYEQYF,TGTGCCAGCAGTTTATCGACCGGGGAAAAATACTACGAGCAGTACTTC
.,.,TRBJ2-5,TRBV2,CASSEGTAVPQETQYF,TGTGCCAGCAGTGAAGGTACGGCTGTACCTCAAGAGACCCAGTACTTC
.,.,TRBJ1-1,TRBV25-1,CASARDENTEAFF,TGTGCCAGCGCGAGAGATGAGAACACTGAAGCTTTCTTT
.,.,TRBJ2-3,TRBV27,CASSYGGPTDTQYF,TGTGCCAGCAGTTACGGGGGGCCCACAGATACGCAGTATTTT
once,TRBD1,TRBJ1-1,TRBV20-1,CSAPTGENAEAFF,TGCAGTGCGCCGACAGGGGAGAACGCTGAAGCTTTCTTT
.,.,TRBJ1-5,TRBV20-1,CSAWYPQGNQPQHF,TGCAGTGCGTGGTATCCTCAGGGTAATCAGCCCCAGCATTTT
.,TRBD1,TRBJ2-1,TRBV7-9,CASKGTGPNEQFF,TGTGCCAGCAAAGGGACAGGCCCCAATGAGCAGTTCTTC
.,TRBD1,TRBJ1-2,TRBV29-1,CSVIPPQGAGGYTF,TGCAGCGTTATACCTCCTCAGGGGGCAGGTGGCTACACCTTC
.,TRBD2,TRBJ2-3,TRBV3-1,CASSPLRGSGGNEDTQYF,TGTGCCAGCAGCCCCCTGAGGGGAAGCGGGGGGAATGAAGATACGCAGTATTTT
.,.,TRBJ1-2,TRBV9,CASNLGASNYGYTF,TGTGCCAGCAACCTGGGGGCTTCGAACTATGGCTACACCTTC
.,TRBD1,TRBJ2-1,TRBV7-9,CASSSPDRANEQFF,TGTGCCAGCAGCTCCCCCGACAGGGCCAATGAGCAGTTCTTC
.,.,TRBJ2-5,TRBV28,CASSDRGETQYF,TGTGCCAGCAGCGACCGGGGGGAGACCCAGTACTTC
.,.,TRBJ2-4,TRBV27,CASSQLAKRAKNIQYF,TGTGCCAGCAGTCAACTAGCCAAGAGAGCCAAAAACATTCAGTACTTC
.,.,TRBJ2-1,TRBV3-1,CASSHDTGLPYNEQFF,TGTGCCAGCAGCCATGATACGGGATTACCCTACAATGAGCAGTTCTTC
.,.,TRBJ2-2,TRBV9,CASSVGRRGTGELFF,TGTGCCAGCAGCGTCGGAAGACGAGGCACCGGGGAGCTGTTTTTT
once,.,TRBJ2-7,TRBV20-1,CSARAEGGGSYEQYF,TGCAGTGCTAGAGCGGAGGGAGGAGGCTCCTACGAGCAGTACTTC
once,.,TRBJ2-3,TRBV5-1,CASSPPTGMIHGTDTQYF,TGCGCCAGCAGCCCGCCGACGGGGATGATTCACGGCACAGATACGCAGTATTTT
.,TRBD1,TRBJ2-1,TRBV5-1,CASSNQRDRIYNEQFF,TGCGCCAGCAGTAACCAACGGGACAGAATATACAATGAGCAGTTCTTC
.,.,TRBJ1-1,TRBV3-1,CASSYQGKAAFF,TGTGCCAGCAGCTACCAGGGAAAAGCAGCTTTCTTT
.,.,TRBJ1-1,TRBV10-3,CAIRNPSGDTEAFF,TGTGCCATCAGAAATCCGTCAGGGGACACTGAAGCTTTCTTT
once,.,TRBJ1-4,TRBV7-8,CASRGTHPGEGEKLFF,TGTGCCAGCAGAGGAACCCACCCAGGGGAAGGTGAAAAACTGTTTTTT
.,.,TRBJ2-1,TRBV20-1,CSARDRGYNEQFF,TGCAGTGCTAGAGATAGGGGCTACAATGAGCAGTTCTTC
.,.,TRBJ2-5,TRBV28,CASSPGPGQYF,TGTGCCAGCAGCCCGGGGCCGGGGCAGTACTTC
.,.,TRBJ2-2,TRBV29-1,CSAPTGGTGELFF,TGCAGCGCCCCGACCGGGGGCACCGGGGAGCTGTTTTTT
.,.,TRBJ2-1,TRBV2,CASPGRGGREQFF,TGTGCCAGTCCAGGAAGGGGGGGGCGAGAGCAGTTCTTC
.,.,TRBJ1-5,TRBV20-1,CSARDHVAGGNQPQHF,TGCAGTGCTAGAGATCATGTCGCGGGGGGCAATCAGCCCCAGCATTTT
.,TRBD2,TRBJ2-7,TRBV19,CASSRVAGETREQYF,TGTGCCAGTAGTAGGGTGGCGGGGGAAACTAGAGAGCAGTACTTC
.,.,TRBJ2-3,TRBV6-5,CASSWEWRGGPDTQYF,TGTGCCAGCAGTTGGGAATGGCGGGGTGGACCCGATACGCAGTATTTT